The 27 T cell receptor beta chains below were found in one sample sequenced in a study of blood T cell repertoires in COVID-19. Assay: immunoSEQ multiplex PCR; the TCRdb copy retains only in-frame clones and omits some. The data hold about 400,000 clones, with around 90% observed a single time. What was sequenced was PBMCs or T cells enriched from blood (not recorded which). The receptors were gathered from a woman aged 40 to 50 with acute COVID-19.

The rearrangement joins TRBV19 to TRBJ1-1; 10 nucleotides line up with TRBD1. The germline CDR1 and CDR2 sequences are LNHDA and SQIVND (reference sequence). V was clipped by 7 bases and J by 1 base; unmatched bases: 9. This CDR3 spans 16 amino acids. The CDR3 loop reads CASTNRGTGENTEAFF. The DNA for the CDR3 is TGTGCCAGTACCAATCGGGGGACAGGGGAGAACACTGAAGCTTTCTTT.

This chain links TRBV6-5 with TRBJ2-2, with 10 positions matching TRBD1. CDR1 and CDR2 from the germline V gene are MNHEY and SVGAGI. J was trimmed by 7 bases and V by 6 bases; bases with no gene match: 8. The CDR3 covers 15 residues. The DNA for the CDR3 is TGTGCCAGCAGCGGGGGACAGGGGACGTACGGGGAGCTGTTTTTT. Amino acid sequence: CASSGGQGTYGELFF.

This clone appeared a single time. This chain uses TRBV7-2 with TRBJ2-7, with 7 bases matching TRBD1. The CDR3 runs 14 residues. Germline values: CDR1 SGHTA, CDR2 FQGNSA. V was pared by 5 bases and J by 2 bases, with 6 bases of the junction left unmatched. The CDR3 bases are TGTGCCAGCAGCCCGCGACAGGGCGCCTACGAGCAGTACTTC. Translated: CASSPRQGAYEQYF.

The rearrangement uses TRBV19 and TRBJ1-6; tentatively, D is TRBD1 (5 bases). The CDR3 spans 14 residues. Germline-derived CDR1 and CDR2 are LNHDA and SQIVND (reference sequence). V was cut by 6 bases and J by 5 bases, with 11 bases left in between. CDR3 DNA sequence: TGTGCCAGTAGAGGGGCAGGGAATAATTCACCCCTCCACTTT. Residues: CASRGAGNNSPLHF.

This CDR3 is CASRLEAGGYQETQYF. The CDR3 DNA sequence: TGCGCCAGCAGACTGGAGGCAGGGGGGTACCAAGAGACCCAGTACTTC. J is TRBJ2-5 and V is TRBV5-1; D is possibly TRBD1 (7 bases). Germline CDR1 and CDR2: SGHRS and YFSETQ. The CDR3 has 16 residues. V was shortened by 5 bases and J by 0 bases, with 17 bases between the two germline ends.

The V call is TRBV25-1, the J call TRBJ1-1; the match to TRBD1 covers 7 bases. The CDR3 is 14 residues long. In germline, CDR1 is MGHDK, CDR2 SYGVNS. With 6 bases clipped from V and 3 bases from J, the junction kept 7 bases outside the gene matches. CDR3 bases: TGTGCCAGCAGGAAGAAGGGGGCATACACTGAAGCTTTCTTT. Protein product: CASRKKGAYTEAFF.

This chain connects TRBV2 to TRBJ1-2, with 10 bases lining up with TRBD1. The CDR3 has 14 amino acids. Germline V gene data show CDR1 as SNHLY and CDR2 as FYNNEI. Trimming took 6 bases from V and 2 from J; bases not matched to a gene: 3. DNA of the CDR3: TGTGCCAGCAGGCTGACAGGGGGCAACTATGGCTACACCTTC. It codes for CASRLTGGNYGYTF.

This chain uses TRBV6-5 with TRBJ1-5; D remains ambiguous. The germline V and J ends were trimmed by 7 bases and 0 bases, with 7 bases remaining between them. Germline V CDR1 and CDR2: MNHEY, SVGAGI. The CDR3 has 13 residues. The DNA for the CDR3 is TGTGCCAGCAAAGCGGTTAGCAATCAGCCCCAGCATTTT. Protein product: CASKAVSNQPQHF.

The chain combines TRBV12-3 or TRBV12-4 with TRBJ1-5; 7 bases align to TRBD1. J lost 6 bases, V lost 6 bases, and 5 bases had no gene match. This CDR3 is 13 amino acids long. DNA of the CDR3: TGTGCCAGCAGCACAGGGGCATCTCAGCCCCAGCATTTT. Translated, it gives CASSTGASQPQHF.

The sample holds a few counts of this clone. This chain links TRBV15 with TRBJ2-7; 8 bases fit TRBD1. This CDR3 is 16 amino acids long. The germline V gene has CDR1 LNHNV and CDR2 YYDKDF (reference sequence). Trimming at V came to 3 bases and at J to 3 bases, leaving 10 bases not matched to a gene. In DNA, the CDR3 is TGTGCCACCAGCAGTGAAGCAGGGGGCCTTTTCTACGAGCAGTACTTC. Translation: CATSSEAGGLFYEQYF.

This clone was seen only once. CDR3 in amino acids: CASKGLAGPSYNEQFF. CDR3 coding DNA: TGTGCCAGCAAGGGACTAGCGGGGCCCTCCTACAATGAGCAGTTCTTC. The rearrangement links TRBV2 to TRBJ2-1, with 13 bases identical to TRBD2. There are 16 residues in the CDR3. CDR1 SNHLY and CDR2 FYNNEI come from the germline V gene. The J segment lost 0 bases and the V segment lost 7 bases, leaving 3 bases of the junction unmatched. Supplemented by reference TRBV2 and TRBJ2-1, the full variable domain reads EPEVTQTPSHQVTQMGQEVILRCVPISNHLYFYWYRQILGQKVEFLVSFYNNEISEKSEIFDDQFSVERPDGSNFTLKIRSTKLEDSAMYFCASKGLAGPSYNEQFFGPGTRLTVL.

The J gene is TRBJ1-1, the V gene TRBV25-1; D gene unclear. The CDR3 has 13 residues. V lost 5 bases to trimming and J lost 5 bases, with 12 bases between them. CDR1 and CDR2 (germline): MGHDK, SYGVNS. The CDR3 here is CASSLRGSTEAFF. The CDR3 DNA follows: TGTGCCAGCAGTCTGCGCGGGTCTACTGAAGCTTTCTTT.

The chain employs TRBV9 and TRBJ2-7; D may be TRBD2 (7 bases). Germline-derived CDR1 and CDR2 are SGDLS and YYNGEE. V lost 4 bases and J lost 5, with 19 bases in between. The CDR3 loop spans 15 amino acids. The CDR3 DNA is TGTGCCAGCAGCCCCCGCCCGGAGGGGGGGCACGAGCAGTACTTC. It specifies CASSPRPEGGHEQYF. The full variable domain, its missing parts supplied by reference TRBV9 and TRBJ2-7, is DSGVTQTPKHLITATGQRVTLRCSPRSGDLSVYWYQQSLDQGLQFLIQYYNGEERAKGNILERFSAQQFPDLHSELNLSSLELGDSALYFCASSPRPEGGHEQYFGPGTRLTVT.

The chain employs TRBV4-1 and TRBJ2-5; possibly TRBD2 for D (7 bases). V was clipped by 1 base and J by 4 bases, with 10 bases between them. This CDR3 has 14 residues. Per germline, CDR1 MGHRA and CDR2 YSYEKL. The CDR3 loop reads CASSQGAGAETQYF. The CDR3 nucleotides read TGCGCCAGCAGCCAAGGGGCGGGGGCAGAGACCCAGTACTTC.

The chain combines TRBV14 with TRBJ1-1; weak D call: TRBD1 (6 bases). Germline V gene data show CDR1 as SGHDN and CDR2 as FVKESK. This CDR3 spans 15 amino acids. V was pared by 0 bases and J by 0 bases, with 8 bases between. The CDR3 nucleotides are TGTGCCAGCAGCCAAGAAGGGACACTGAACACTGAAGCTTTCTTT. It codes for CASSQEGTLNTEAFF. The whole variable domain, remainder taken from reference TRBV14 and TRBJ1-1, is EAGVTQFPSHSVIEKGQTVTLRCDPISGHDNLYWYRRVMGKEIKFLLHFVKESKQDESGMPNNRFLAERTGGTYSTLKVQPAELEDSGVYFCASSQEGTLNTEAFFGQGTRLTVV.

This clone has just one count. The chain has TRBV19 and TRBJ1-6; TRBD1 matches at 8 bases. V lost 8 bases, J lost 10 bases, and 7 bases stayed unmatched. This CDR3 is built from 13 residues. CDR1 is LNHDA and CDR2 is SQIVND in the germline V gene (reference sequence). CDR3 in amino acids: CASGGQGNSPLHF. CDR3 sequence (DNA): TGTGCCAGTGGCGGACAGGGCAACTCACCCCTCCACTTT.

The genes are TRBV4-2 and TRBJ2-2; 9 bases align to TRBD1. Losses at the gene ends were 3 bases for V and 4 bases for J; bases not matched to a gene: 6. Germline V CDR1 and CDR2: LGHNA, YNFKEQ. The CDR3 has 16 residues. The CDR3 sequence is CASSHWTGEGTGELFF. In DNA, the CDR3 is TGTGCCAGCAGCCACTGGACAGGGGAAGGCACCGGGGAGCTGTTTTTT.

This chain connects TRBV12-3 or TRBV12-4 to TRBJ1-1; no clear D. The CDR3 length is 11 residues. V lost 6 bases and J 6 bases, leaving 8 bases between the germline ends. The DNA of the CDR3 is TGTGCCAGCAGCCGACACCCTGAAGCTTTCTTT. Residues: CASSRHPEAFF.

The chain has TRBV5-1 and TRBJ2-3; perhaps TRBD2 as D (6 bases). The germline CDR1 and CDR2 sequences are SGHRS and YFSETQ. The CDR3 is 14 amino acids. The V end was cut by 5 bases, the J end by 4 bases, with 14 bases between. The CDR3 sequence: CASRSGSQSDTQYF. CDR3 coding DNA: TGCGCCAGCAGAAGCGGGTCCCAGTCAGATACGCAGTATTTT.

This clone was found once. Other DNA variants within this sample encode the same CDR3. CDR3 sequence (DNA): TGTGCCAGCAGTACAGGAGGGAATTCACCCCTCCACTTT. Translated, it gives CASSTGGNSPLHF. This chain uses TRBV12-3 or TRBV12-4 with TRBJ1-6; perhaps TRBD1 as D (5 bases). The V end lost 5 bases, the J end lost 7 bases, and 9 bases lay between the germline ends. CDR3 length: 13 residues.

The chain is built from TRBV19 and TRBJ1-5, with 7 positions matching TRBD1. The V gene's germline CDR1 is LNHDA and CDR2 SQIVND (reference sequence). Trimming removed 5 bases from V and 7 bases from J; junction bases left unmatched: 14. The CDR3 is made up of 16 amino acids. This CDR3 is CASSSPDRLPNQPQHF. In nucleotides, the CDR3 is TGTGCCAGTAGTTCACCGGACAGGCTTCCAAACCAGCCCCAGCATTTT.

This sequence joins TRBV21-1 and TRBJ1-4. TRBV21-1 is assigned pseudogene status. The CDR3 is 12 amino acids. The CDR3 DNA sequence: TGTGCCAGCACCCCGCCCGGACGGGAGTTGTTTTTT. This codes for CASTPPGRELFF.

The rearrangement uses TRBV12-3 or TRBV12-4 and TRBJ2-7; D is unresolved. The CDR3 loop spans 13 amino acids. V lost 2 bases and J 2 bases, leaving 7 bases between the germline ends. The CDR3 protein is CASSLKRTYEQYF. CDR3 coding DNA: TGTGCCAGCAGTTTAAAGCGAACCTACGAGCAGTACTTC.

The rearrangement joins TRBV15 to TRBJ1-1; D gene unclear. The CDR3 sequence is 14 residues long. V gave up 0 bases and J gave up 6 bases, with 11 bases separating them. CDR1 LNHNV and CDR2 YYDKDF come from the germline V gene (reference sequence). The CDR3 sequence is CATSRDYRSSEAFF. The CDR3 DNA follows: TGTGCCACCAGCAGAGATTATAGGAGCTCTGAAGCTTTCTTT.

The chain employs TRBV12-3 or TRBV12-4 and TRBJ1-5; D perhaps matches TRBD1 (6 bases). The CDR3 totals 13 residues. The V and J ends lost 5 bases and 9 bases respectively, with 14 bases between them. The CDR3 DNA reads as TGTGCCAGCAGTGAACAGGGTATACGGCCCCAGCATTTT. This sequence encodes CASSEQGIRPQHF.

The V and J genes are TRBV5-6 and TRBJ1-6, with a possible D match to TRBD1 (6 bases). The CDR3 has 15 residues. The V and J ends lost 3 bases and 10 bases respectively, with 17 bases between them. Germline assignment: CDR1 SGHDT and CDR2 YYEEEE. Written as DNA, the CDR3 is TGTGCCAGCAGCTCACAAGGGGGTTTGAACTCACCCCTCCACTTT. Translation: CASSSQGGLNSPLHF.

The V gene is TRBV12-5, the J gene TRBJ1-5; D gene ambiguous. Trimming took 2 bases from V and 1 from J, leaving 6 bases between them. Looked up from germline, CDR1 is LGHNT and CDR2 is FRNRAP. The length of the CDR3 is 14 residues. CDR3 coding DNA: TGTGCTAGTGGTTTGACCCGGAGCAATCAGCCCCAGCATTTT. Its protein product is CASGLTRSNQPQHF.